Below are 7 T cell receptor beta chains sequenced from a single sample in a study of cytomegalovirus exposure and HLA in healthy donors. Primers included in the PCR were 60 Vbeta and 13 Jbeta primers. Using immunoSEQ multiplex PCR, the repertoire was profiled, and TCRdb retains in-frame clones only, with some absent. This table holds 110,000 to 150,000 clones, roughly 80% found once. Specimen: PBMCs. These TCRs come from a man between 35 and 55 years old in good health and CMV-seronegative.

The chain is built from TRBV7-9 and TRBJ2-7; 7 positions agree with TRBD1. The germline V gene encodes CDR1 SEHNR and CDR2 FQNEAQ (reference sequence). This CDR3 is built from 14 residues. V was pared by 1 base and J by 5 bases, with 5 bases of the junction left unmatched. CDR3 loop: CASSLVGTEDEQYF. The CDR3 DNA is TGTGCCAGCAGCTTAGTGGGGACAGAGGACGAGCAGTACTTC.

The genes are TRBV11-2 and TRBJ2-5, with 9 bases fitting TRBD2. Per germline, CDR1 SGHAT and CDR2 FQNNGV. The CDR3 consists of 17 residues. Trimming took 2 bases from V and 0 from J; bases not matched to a gene: 7. The CDR3 region is CASSLSIAGEYQETQYF. The CDR3 DNA is TGTGCCAGCAGCTTATCCATAGCGGGAGAGTACCAAGAGACCCAGTACTTC.

The chain carries TRBV14 and TRBJ2-1; 12 positions agree with TRBD2. Per the germline V gene, CDR1 is SGHDN and CDR2 is FVKESK. The CDR3 runs to 15 residues. With 1 base clipped from V and 9 bases from J, the junction kept 4 bases outside the gene matches. CDR3 loop: CASSQVLAGGLEQFF. CDR3 bases: TGTGCCAGCAGCCAAGTTCTAGCGGGGGGGCTTGAGCAGTTCTTC. Complete variable domain (other parts from reference TRBV14 and TRBJ2-1): EAGVTQFPSHSVIEKGQTVTLRCDPISGHDNLYWYRRVMGKEIKFLLHFVKESKQDESGMPNNRFLAERTGGTYSTLKVQPAELEDSGVYFCASSQVLAGGLEQFFGPGTRLTVL.

The V call is TRBV25-1, the J call TRBJ1-1, with a weak D call TRBD1 (6 bases). Germline V lookup: CDR1 MGHDK, CDR2 SYGVNS. V was clipped by 4 bases and J by 5 bases, with 8 bases between them. This CDR3 comprises 12 residues. The CDR3: CASSGQVTEAFF. The CDR3 DNA reads TGTGCCAGCAGTGGACAGGTTACTGAAGCTTTCTTT.

This chain links TRBV6-5 with TRBJ1-6; D is unclear. Germline V gene lookup returns CDR1 MNHEY and CDR2 SVGAGI. With 3 bases removed from V and 9 bases from J, the gap between germline ends came to 12 bases. The CDR3 is 14 amino acids. The CDR3, as DNA: TGTGCCAGCAGTTATCGGGGAGTCGGTTCACCCCTCCACTTT. Amino acid sequence: CASSYRGVGSPLHF.

The J gene is TRBJ2-3, the V gene TRBV5-5, with 9 bases lining up with TRBD1. There are 14 residues in the CDR3. Germline CDR1 is SGHKS and CDR2 is YYEKEE (reference sequence). The junction had 3 bases not matched to a gene; V was cut back by 5 bases and J by 2 bases. The CDR3 is CASRGQGNTDTQYF. The CDR3 nucleotides are TGTGCCAGCAGGGGACAGGGAAACACAGATACGCAGTATTTT.

As DNA, the CDR3 is TGTGCCAGTAGTATAGGATCGGTACTAGCGCCAGGGGCCACCGGGGAGCTGTTTTTT. This codes for CASSIGSVLAPGATGELFF. The chain links TRBV19 to TRBJ2-2, with D perhaps TRBD2 (7 bases). Trimming took 1 base from V and 4 from J, leaving 22 bases between them. This CDR3 spans 19 amino acids. CDR1 LNHDA and CDR2 SQIVND come from the germline V gene (reference sequence).